These 9 T cell receptor beta chains share one sample of origin, sequenced in a study of regulatory T cells in long-lasting Graves disease. With iRepertoire HTBI primers and Arm-PCR of CDR3 regions, TCR beta libraries were built. TCRdb reprocessed the multiplex PCR reads with MiXCR, giving one entry per CDR3 protein. The profile shows hundreds of thousands of distinct CDR3 sequences, 22% of them singletons. Time point meaning: persistent/refractory GD, antithyroid drugs over 5 years with positive TRAb. PBMC RNA was the source of the TCR library. This material consisted of peripheral blood mononuclear cells (PBMCs), taken when the disease was refractory, from a patient treated with antithyroid drugs. These receptors were taken from a female donor with Graves disease.

The sample holds many counts of this clonotype. The V call is TRBV12-3 or TRBV12-4, the J call TRBJ2-7; 9 bases are shared with TRBD2. CDR3 size: 14 residues. V dropped 5 bases and J dropped 6; count of bases not matched to a gene: 8. The DNA of the CDR3 is TGTGCCAGCAGTACGGGGACTAGCCCCGGCGAGCAGTACTTC. This sequence encodes CASSTGTSPGEQYF.

V and J are TRBV7-9 and TRBJ1-1; no reliable D call. The CDR3 has 16 residues. Germline-derived CDR1 and CDR2 are SEHNR and FQNEAQ (reference sequence). V lost 5 bases to trimming and J lost 4 bases, with 20 bases between them. The CDR3 spells CASSVLIPGKGTEAFF. The DNA of the CDR3 is TGTGCCAGCAGCGTGCTGATCCCCGGGAAGGGCACTGAAGCTTTCTTT.

This clonotype has a handful of counts. The genes are TRBV13 and TRBJ1-2; 9 positions agree with TRBD1. This CDR3 is 15 amino acids long. V lost 5 bases, J lost 2 bases, and 6 bases stayed unmatched. The germline gives CDR1 PRHDT, CDR2 FYEKMQ (reference sequence). In nucleotides, the CDR3 is TGTGCCAGCAGCGGGGACAGGGACCAAAACTATGGCTACACCTTC. Its protein product is CASSGDRDQNYGYTF.

Many counts were recorded for this clonotype. The CDR3 nucleotides are TGTGCCAGCAGCTTCCGGGGGAGGGAGCAGTACTTC. Translating it yields CASSFRGREQYF. The V gene is TRBV7-2, the J gene TRBJ2-7; tentatively, D is TRBD2 (6 bases). The V and J ends lost 3 bases and 7 bases respectively, with 10 bases between them. This CDR3 has 12 amino acids. Germline loops: CDR1 SGHTA, CDR2 FQGNSA.

This clonotype showed up just a few times. The V call is TRBV7-2, the J call TRBJ2-3, with D perhaps TRBD1 (5 bases). CDR1 is SGHTA, CDR2 FQGNSA, per germline. Trimming removed 4 bases from V and 7 bases from J, with 9 bases in between. The CDR3 contains 12 residues. CDR3 protein: CASSSDTYTQYF. The CDR3 DNA sequence: TGTGCCAGCAGCTCGGACACCTATACGCAGTATTTT.

This clonotype showed up just a few times. The chain carries TRBV28 and TRBJ1-1; D gene ambiguous. Germline CDR1 MDHEN, CDR2 SYDVKM. The CDR3 length is 14 residues. Trimming left V 3 bases short and J 4 bases short, with 12 bases between. The DNA for the CDR3 is TGTGCCAGCAGTTTGGGTAGAACGGGCACTGAAGCTTTCTTT. Translating gives CASSLGRTGTEAFF.

This clonotype was seen many times. The V and J genes are TRBV28 and TRBJ2-7; tentatively, D is TRBD2 (5 bases). This CDR3 contains 13 residues. Looked up from germline, CDR1 is MDHEN and CDR2 is SYDVKM. V was trimmed by 2 bases and J by 5 bases, leaving 10 bases between them. CDR3 sequence: CASSLTGIDEQYF. CDR3 DNA sequence: TGTGCCAGCAGTTTAACGGGGATCGACGAGCAGTACTTC. The variable domain in full, with the rest retrieved from reference TRBV28 and TRBJ2-7, is DVKVTQSSRYLVKRTGEKVFLECVQDMDHENMFWYRQDPGLGLRLIYFSYDVKMKEKGDIPEGYSVSREKKERFSLILESASTNQTSMYLCASSLTGIDEQYFGPGTRLTVT.

This clonotype was seen at least ten times. CDR3 loop: CASSSIPGQPNEKLFF. CDR3 DNA sequence: TGTGCCAGCAGTTCTATACCGGGACAGCCTAATGAAAAACTGTTTTTT. The chain links TRBV11-2 to TRBJ1-4; 7 nucleotides agree with TRBD1. The V gene end was trimmed by 6 bases and the J gene end by 3 bases; junction bases not matched to a gene: 10. CDR1 is SGHAT, CDR2 FQNNGV, per germline. The CDR3 is 16 residues long.

This clonotype was seen repeatedly, ten times or more. This chain joins TRBV2 and TRBJ2-5; D remains unclear. Germline V gene data show CDR1 as SNHLY and CDR2 as FYNNEI. Trimming shortened V by 6 bases and J by 1 base, and 9 bases separated the two germline ends. The CDR3 spans 13 residues. The CDR3: CASSRSFQETQYF. The CDR3 nucleotides read TGTGCCAGCAGCCGGTCCTTCCAAGAGACCCAGTACTTC.